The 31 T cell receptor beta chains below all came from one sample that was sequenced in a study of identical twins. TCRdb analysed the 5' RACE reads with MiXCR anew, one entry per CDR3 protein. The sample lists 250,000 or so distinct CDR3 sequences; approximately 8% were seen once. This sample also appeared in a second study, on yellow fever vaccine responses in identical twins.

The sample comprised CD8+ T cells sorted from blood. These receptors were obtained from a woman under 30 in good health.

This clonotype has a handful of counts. The CDR3 here is CASSLGGANTGELFF. DNA of the CDR3: TGTGCCAGCAGCTTAGGGGGCGCGAACACCGGGGAGCTGTTTTTT. V and J are TRBV7-9 and TRBJ2-2, with D perhaps matching TRBD1 (5 bases). This CDR3 spans 15 amino acids. Per the germline V gene, CDR1 is SEHNR and CDR2 is FQNEAQ (reference sequence). The V and J ends lost 1 base and 0 bases respectively, with 6 bases between them.

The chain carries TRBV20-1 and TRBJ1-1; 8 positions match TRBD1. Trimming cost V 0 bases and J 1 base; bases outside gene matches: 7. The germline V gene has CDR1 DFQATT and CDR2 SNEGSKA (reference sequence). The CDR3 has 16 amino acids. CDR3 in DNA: TGCAGTGCTAGAGAACCGAGTGACAGGGGGAACACTGAAGCTTTCTTT. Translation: CSAREPSDRGNTEAFF.

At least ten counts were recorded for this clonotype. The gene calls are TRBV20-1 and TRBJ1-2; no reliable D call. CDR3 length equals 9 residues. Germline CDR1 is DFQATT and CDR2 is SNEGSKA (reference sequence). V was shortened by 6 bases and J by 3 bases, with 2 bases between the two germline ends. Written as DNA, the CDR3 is TGCAGTGCAGACTATGGCTACACCTTC. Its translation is CSADYGYTF.

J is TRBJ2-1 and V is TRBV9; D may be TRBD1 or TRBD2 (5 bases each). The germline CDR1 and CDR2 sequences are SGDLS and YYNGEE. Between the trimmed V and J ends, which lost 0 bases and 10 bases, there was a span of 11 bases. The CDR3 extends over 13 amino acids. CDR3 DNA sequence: TGTGCCAGCAGCGTAGTAGAGGGACGGGAGCAGTTCTTC. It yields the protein CASSVVEGREQFF.

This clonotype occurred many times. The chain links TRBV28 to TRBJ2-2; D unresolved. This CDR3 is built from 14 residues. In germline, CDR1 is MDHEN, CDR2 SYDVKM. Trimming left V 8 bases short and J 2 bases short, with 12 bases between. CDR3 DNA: TGTGCCAGCCATATACGTGGAAACACCGGGGAGCTGTTTTTT. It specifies CASHIRGNTGELFF.

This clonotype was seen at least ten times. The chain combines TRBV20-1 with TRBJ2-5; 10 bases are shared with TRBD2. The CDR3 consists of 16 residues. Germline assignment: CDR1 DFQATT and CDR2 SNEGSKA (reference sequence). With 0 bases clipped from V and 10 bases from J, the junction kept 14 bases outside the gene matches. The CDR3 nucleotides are TGCAGTGCTAGAGACATTCTAGCGGGGGTTTCCTTTGACCAGTACTTC. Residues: CSARDILAGVSFDQYF.

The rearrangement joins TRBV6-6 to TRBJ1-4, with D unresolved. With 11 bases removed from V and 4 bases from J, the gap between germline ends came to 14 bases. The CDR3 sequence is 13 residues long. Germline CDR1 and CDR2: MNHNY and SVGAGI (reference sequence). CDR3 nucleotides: TGTGCCTCCGCCGGGCTGAATAATGAAAAACTGTTTTTT. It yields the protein CASAGLNNEKLFF.

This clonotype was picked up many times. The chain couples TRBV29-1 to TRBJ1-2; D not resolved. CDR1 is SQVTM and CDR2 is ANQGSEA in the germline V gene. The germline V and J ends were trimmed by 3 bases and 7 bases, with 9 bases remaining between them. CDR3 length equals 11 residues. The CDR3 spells CSVEREGGYTF. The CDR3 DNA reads TGCAGCGTTGAGAGGGAAGGTGGCTACACCTTC.

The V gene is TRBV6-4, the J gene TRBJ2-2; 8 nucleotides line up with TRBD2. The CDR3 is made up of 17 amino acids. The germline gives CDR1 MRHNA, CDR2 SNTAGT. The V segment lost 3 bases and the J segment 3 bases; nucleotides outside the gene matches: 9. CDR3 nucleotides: TGTGCCAGCAGTGAATCGAGCGGGAGCGCTCACACCGGGGAGCTGTTTTTT. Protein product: CASSESSGSAHTGELFF.

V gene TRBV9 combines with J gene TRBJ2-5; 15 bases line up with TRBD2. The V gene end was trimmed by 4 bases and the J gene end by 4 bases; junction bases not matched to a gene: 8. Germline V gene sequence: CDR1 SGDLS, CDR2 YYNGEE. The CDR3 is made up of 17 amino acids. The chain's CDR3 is CASSSGPGLAGGETQYF. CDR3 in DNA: TGTGCCAGCAGCTCCGGACCGGGACTAGCGGGAGGAGAGACCCAGTACTTC.

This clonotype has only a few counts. CDR3 sequence reads: CASSLDSSPGGELFF. DNA of the CDR3: TGTGCCAGCAGTTTGGACAGCTCGCCGGGCGGGGAGCTGTTTTTT. The V call is TRBV27, the J call TRBJ2-2, with D perhaps TRBD1 (6 bases). The CDR3 is 15 residues long. Germline V gene lookup returns CDR1 MNHEY and CDR2 SMNVEV (reference sequence). Trimming left V 3 bases short and J 7 bases short, with 15 bases between.

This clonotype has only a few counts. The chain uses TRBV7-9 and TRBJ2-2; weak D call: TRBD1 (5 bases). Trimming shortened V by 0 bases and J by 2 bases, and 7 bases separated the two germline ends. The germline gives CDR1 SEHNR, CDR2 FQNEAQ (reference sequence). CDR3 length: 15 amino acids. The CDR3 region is CASSLAQGNTGELFF. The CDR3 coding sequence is TGTGCCAGCAGCTTAGCCCAGGGAAACACCGGGGAGCTGTTTTTT.

The CDR3: CASSAVSPSGTGELFF. The CDR3 DNA follows: TGTGCCAGCAGCGCTGTTAGTCCCAGCGGCACCGGGGAGCTGTTTTTT. The rearrangement links TRBV7-9 to TRBJ2-2, with TRBD2 as a possible D gene (5 bases). Germline-derived CDR1 and CDR2 are SEHNR and FQNEAQ (reference sequence). This CDR3 contains 16 residues. V was trimmed by 5 bases and J by 4 bases, leaving 17 bases between them.

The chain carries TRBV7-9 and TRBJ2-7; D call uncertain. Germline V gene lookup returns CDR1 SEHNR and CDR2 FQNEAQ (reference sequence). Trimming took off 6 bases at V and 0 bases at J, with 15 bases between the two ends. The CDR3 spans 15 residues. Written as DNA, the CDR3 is TGTGCCAGCAGTACCGCCCGCCTAAGCTCCTACGAGCAGTACTTC. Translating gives CASSTARLSSYEQYF.

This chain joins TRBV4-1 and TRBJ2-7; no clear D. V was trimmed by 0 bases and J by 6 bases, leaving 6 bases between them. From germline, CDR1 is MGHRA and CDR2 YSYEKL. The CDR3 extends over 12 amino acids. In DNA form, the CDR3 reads TGCGCCAGCAGCCAAGATTCGCGCGAGCAGTACTTC. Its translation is CASSQDSREQYF.

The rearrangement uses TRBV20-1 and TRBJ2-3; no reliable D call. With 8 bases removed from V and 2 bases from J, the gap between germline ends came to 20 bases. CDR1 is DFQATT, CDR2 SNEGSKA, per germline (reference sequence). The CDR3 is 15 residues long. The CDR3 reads CSLDLYSVVTDTQYF. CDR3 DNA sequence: TGCAGTCTGGATCTTTATTCGGTGGTCACAGATACGCAGTATTTT.

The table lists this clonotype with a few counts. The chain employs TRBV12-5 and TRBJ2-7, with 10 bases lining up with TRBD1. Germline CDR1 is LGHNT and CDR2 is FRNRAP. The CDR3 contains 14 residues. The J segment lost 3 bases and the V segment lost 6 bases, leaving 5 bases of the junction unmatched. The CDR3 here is CASGSGTGVYEQYF. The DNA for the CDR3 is TGTGCTAGTGGCTCCGGGACAGGGGTCTACGAGCAGTACTTC. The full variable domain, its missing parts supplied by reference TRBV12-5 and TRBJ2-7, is DARVTQTPRHKVTEMGQEVTMRCQPILGHNTVFWYRQTMMQGLELLAYFRNRAPLDDSGMPKDRFSAEMPDATLATLKIQPSEPRDSAVYFCASGSGTGVYEQYFGPGTRLTVT.

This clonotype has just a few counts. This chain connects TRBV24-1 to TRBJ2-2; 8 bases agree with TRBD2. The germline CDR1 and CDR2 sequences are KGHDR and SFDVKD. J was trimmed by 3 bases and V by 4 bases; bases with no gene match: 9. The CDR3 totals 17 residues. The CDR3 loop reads CATSDGGASVYTGELFF. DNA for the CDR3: TGTGCCACCAGTGACGGGGGGGCTAGCGTGTACACCGGGGAGCTGTTTTTT.

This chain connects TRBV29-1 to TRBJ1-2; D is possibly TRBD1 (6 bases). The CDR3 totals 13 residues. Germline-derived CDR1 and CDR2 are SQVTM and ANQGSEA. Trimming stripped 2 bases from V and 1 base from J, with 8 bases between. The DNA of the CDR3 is TGCAGCGTTGAATGGACAGTTAACTATGGCTACACCTTC. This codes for CSVEWTVNYGYTF.

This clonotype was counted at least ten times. The CDR3 region has the DNA TGTGCCAGCAGCCCACGGGGGAGGGACACAGATACGCAGTATTTT. It is translated as CASSPRGRDTDTQYF. The chain uses TRBV27 and TRBJ2-3, with TRBD2 matching over 7 bases. Looked up from germline, CDR1 is MNHEY and CDR2 is SMNVEV (reference sequence). The CDR3 runs to 15 residues. The V gene end was trimmed by 6 bases and the J gene end by 2 bases; junction bases not matched to a gene: 8.

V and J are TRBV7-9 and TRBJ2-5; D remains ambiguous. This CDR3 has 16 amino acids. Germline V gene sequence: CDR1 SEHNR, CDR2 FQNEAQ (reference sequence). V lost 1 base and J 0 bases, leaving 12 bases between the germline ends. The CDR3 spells CASSLVGWADQETQYF. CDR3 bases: TGTGCCAGCAGCTTAGTAGGATGGGCAGACCAAGAGACCCAGTACTTC.

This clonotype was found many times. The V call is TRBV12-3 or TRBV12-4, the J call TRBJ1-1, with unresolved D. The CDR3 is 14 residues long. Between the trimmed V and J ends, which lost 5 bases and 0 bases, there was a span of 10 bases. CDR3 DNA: TGTGCCAGCAGTATCACAGAAATGAACACTGAAGCTTTCTTT. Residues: CASSITEMNTEAFF.

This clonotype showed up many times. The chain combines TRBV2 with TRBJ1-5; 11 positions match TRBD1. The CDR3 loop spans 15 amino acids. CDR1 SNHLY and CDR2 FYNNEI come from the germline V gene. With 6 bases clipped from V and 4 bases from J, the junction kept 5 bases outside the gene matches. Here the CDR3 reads CASSGGTGGNQPQHF. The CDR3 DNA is TGTGCCAGCAGCGGTGGGACAGGGGGTAATCAGCCCCAGCATTTT. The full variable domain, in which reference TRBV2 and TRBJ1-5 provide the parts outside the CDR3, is EPEVTQTPSHQVTQMGQEVILRCVPISNHLYFYWYRQILGQKVEFLVSFYNNEISEKSEIFDDQFSVERPDGSNFTLKIRSTKLEDSAMYFCASSGGTGGNQPQHFGDGTRLSIL.

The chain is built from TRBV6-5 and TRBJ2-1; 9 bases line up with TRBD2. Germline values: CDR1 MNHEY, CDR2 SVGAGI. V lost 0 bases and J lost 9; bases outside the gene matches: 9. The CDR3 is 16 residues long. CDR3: CASSYSSGRTTGEQFF. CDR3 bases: TGTGCCAGCAGTTACTCGAGCGGGAGGACAACAGGTGAGCAGTTCTTC.

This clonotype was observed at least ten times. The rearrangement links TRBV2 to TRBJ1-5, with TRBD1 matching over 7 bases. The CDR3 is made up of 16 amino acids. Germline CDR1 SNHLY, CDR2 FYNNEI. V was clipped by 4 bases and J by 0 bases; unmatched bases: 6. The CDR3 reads CASSVGTEISNQPQHF. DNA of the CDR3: TGTGCCAGCAGTGTAGGGACAGAAATTAGCAATCAGCCCCAGCATTTT.

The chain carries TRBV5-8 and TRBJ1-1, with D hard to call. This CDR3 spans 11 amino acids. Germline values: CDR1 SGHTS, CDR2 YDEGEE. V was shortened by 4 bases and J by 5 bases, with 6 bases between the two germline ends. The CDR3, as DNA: TGTGCCAGCAGCCCCTTAACTGAAGCTTTCTTT. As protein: CASSPLTEAFF.

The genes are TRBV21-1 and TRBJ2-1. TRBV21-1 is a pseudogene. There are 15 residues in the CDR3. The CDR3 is CASSLRSSSYNEQFF. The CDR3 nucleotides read TGTGCCAGCAGCCTCCGGTCTAGCTCCTACAATGAGCAGTTCTTC.

The CDR3 here is CASSLEGLARAIRGTQYF. The CDR3 nucleotides are TGTGCCAGCAGCTTAGAAGGACTAGCGAGGGCCATCAGGGGGACCCAGTACTTC. The chain couples TRBV11-2 to TRBJ2-5; TRBD2 matches 9 bases. Unmatched junction bases numbered 15, after V lost 0 bases and J lost 7 bases. Germline V gene sequence: CDR1 SGHAT, CDR2 FQNNGV. This CDR3 has 18 amino acids.

CDR3 in DNA: TGTGCCAGCAGTTACTCGGGGACAGGGACAGATACGCAGTATTTT. It specifies CASSYSGTGTDTQYF. The V call is TRBV6-5, the J call TRBJ2-3; TRBD1 agrees at 9 bases. There are 15 residues in the CDR3. Unmatched junction bases numbered 1, after V lost 0 bases and J lost 3 bases. Per germline, CDR1 MNHEY and CDR2 SVGAGI.

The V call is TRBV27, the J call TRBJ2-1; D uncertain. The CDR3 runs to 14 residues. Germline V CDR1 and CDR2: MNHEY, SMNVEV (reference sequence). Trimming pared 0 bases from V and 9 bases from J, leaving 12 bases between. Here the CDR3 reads CASSLSELAAEQFF. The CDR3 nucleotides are TGTGCCAGCAGTTTATCTGAGTTGGCAGCTGAGCAGTTCTTC.

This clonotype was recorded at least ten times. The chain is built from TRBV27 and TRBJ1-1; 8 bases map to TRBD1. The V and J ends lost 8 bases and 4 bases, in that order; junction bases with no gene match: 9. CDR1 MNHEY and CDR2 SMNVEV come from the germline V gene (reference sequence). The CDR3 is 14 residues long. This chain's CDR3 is CASGKTGGITEAFF. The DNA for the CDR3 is TGTGCCAGCGGAAAAACAGGGGGGATCACTGAAGCTTTCTTT.